This entry describes one TCR beta chain. What it binds is not known. Treatment specified: oral pan-JAK inhibitor, 5-10 mg twice daily. The data were obtained in a study of CD8+ T cells in alopecia areata. RNA extraction was followed by reverse transcription into cDNA, which acted as the sequencing template. Repertoires were generated with immunoSEQ multiplex PCR, while TCRdb's copy carries only in-frame clones and drops some. The table includes 95,000 to 120,000 clones, around 54% detected once. Study outcomes and limitations: Scalp clonality, along with expanded CD8+ clones among the top 100, was significantly decreased by tofacitinib.

Trimming took 1 base from V and 5 from J, leaving 8 bases between them. The CDR3 is 14 amino acids. Germline lookup yields CDR1 MGHRA and CDR2 YSYEKL. The clonotype comes from a human donor with alopecia areata. Sequences were derived from CD4+ T cells sorted from blood, sampled at week 24, from a patient treated with tofacitinib. This chain joins TRBV4-1 and TRBJ2-2; D remains ambiguous. The CDR3 nucleotides read TGCGCCAGCAGCCAAGTGCGGCGGACCGGGGAGCTGTTTTTT. Its protein is CASSQVRRTGELFF.